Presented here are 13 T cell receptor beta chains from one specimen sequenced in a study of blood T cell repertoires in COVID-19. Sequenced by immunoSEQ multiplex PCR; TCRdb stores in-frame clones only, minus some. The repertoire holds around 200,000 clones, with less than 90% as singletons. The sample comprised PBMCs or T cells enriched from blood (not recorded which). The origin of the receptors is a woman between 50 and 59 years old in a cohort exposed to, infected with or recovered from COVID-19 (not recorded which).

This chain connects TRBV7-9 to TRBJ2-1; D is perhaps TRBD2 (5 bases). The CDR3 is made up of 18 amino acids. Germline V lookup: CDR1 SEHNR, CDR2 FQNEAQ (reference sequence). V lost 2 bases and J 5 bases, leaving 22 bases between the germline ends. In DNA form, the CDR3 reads TGTGCCAGCAGCTTATGGACGGCGGGTTTGGTCCGCCACAATGAGCAGTTCTTC. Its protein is CASSLWTAGLVRHNEQFF.

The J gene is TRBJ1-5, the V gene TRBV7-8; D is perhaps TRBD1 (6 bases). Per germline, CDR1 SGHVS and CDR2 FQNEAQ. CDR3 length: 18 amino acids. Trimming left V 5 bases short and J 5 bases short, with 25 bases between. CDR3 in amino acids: CASSGRMGAVRSDQPQHF. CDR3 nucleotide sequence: TGTGCCAGCAGCGGACGTATGGGGGCAGTTCGAAGTGATCAGCCCCAGCATTTT.

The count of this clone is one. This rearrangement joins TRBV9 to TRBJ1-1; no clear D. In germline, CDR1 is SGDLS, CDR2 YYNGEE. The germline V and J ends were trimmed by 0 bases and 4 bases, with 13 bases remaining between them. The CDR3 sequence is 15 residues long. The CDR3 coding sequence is TGTGCCAGCAGCGTAGAGGAGGGAAGGTCCACTGAAGCTTTCTTT. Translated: CASSVEEGRSTEAFF.

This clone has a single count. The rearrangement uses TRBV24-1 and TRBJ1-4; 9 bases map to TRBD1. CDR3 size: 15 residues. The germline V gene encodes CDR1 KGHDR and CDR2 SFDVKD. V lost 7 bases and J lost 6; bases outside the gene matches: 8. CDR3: CATRVPGQGYEKLFF. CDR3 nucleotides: TGTGCCACCAGGGTTCCGGGACAGGGATATGAAAAACTGTTTTTT.

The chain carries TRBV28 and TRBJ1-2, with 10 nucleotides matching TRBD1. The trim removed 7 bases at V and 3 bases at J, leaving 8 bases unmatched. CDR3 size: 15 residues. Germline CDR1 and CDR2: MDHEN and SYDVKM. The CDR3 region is CASKASGTGDYGYTF. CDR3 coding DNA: TGTGCCAGCAAGGCCTCCGGGACAGGGGACTATGGCTACACCTTC.

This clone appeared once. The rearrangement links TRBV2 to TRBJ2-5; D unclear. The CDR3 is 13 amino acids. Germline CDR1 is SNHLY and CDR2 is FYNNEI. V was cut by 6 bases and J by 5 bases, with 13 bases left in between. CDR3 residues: CASSWAVRETQYF. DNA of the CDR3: TGTGCCAGCAGCTGGGCCGTTCGGGAGACCCAGTACTTC. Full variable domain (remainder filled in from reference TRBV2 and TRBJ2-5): EPEVTQTPSHQVTQMGQEVILRCVPISNHLYFYWYRQILGQKVEFLVSFYNNEISEKSEIFDDQFSVERPDGSNFTLKIRSTKLEDSAMYFCASSWAVRETQYFGPGTRLLVL.

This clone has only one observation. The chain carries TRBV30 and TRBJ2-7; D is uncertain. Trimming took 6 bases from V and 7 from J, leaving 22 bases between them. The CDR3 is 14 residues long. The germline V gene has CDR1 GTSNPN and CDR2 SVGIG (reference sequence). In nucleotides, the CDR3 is TGTGCCTGTACCCTCCCCCCCCACAGTAGGGAGCAGTACTTC. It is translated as CACTLPPHSREQYF.

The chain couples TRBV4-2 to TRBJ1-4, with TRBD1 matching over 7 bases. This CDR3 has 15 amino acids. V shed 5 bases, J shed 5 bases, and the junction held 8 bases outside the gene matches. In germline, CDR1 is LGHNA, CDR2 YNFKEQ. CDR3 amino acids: CASSIRQGLNEKLFF. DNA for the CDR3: TGTGCCAGCAGCATCCGACAGGGATTAAATGAAAAACTGTTTTTT.

CDR3 DNA: TGTGCCTGGAGTCTGGGACAGGGGTTGGATACGCAGTATTTT. This sequence encodes CAWSLGQGLDTQYF. V gene TRBV30 combines with J gene TRBJ2-3, with 10 bases matching TRBD1. This CDR3 spans 14 amino acids. Trimming cost V 2 bases and J 6 bases; bases outside gene matches: 5. Germline V CDR1 and CDR2: GTSNPN, SVGIG (reference sequence).

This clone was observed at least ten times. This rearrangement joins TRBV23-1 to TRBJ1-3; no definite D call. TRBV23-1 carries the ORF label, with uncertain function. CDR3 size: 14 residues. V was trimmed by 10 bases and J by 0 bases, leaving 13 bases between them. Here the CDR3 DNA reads TGCGCCAAGATAACAGTTGACTCTGGAAACACCATATATTTT. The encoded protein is CAKITVDSGNTIYF.

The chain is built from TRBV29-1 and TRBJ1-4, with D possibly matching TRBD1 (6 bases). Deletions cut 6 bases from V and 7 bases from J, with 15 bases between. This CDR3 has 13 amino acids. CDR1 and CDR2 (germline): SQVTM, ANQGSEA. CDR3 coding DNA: TGCAGCGTAGCCGGGGAGGGGGTTGAAAAACTGTTTTTT. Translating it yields CSVAGEGVEKLFF.

This CDR3 reads CASSFGHRDSYEQYF. For the CDR3, the DNA is TGCGCCAGCAGCTTTGGCCACAGGGATTCCTACGAGCAGTACTTC. The chain uses TRBV5-1 and TRBJ2-7, with D perhaps TRBD1 (6 bases). The CDR3 consists of 15 residues. Germline CDR1 and CDR2: SGHRS and YFSETQ. V was cut by 2 bases and J by 1 base, with 13 bases left in between.

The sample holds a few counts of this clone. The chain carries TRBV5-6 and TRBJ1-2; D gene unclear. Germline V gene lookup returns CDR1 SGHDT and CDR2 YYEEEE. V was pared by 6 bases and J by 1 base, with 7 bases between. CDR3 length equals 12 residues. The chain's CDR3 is CASNRDNYGYTF. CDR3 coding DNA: TGTGCCAGCAACCGGGATAACTATGGCTACACCTTC. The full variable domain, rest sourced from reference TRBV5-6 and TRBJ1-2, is DAGVTQSPTHLIKTRGQQVTLRCSPKSGHDTVSWYQQALGQGPQFIFQYYEEEERQRGNFPDRFSGHQFPNYSSELNVNALLLGDSALYLCASNRDNYGYTFGSGTRLTVV.